Listed below are T cell receptor beta chains from one sample, sequenced in a study of regulatory T cells in long-lasting Graves disease. Via MiXCR, TCRdb re-called the multiplex PCR reads, giving one row per CDR3 protein. The sample comprises about 430,000 distinct CDR3 sequences, roughly 21% of which are singletons, and roughly an eighth rests with the top ten. The sequencing here drew on peripheral blood mononuclear cells (PBMCs), taken when the disease was refractory, from a patient treated with antithyroid drugs. These receptor sequences come from a female donor with Graves disease. CDR3s include the opening cysteine and the closing phenylalanine or tryptophan. The order of the fields is D gene, clone size, J gene, V gene, CDR3 DNA, CDR3 protein. The D gene is left open where the match is weak. Size values are once, few and many counts, or a class for expanded clones, and some rows have none.

- many TRBJ2-6 TRBV11-1 TGTGCCAGCGGGAAGGGAATGTCAAGCTCTGGGGCCAACGTCCTGACTTTC CASGKGMSSSGANVLTF
TRBD1 - TRBJ1-1 TRBV30 TGTGCCTGGGACCCGACAGGGCGGGCTTTCTTT CAWDPTGRAFF
TRBD1 many TRBJ1-2 TRBV28 TGTGCCAGCAGTCCGACAGGGGTCTCTTATGGCTACACCTTC CASSPTGVSYGYTF
TRBD1 - TRBJ1-4 TRBV10-3 TGTGCCATAAGCCCGGGACAGGGAACTAATGAAAAACTGTTTTTT CAISPGQGTNEKLFF
- - TRBJ1-5 TRBV24-1 TGTGCCACCAGTGAGAAGTCCTATAGCAATCAGCCCCAGCATTTT CATSEKSYSNQPQHF
TRBD2 - TRBJ2-7 TRBV5-4 TGTGCCAGCAGCTTCACAACAGGCAGACTAGCGGGAGAGGGATACGAGCAGTACTTC CASSFTTGRLAGEGYEQYF
TRBD2 - TRBJ2-1 TRBV5-1 TGCGCCAGCAGCCAGGCAGTGGCTAGCGGGCGCAGTTCCTTC CASSQAVASGRSSF
- - TRBJ1-3 TRBV20-1 TGCAGTGCTCCGGACACGCGCTCTGGAAACACCATATATTTT CSAPDTRSGNTIYF
- many TRBJ1-5 TRBV19 TGTGCCAGTAGTATCCGTGACACCTACAATCAGCCCCAGCATTTT CASSIRDTYNQPQHF
TRBD2 - TRBJ2-1 TRBV13 TGTGCCAGCAGCCCCGGGACTAGCGGGAGCGGCACCTACAATGAGCAGTTCTTC CASSPGTSGSGTYNEQFF
TRBD2 many TRBJ2-7 TRBV2 TGTGCCAGCAGTGAAGAACTAGCGGGGGTATCCTACGAGCAGTACTTC CASSEELAGVSYEQYF
TRBD1 - TRBJ2-1 TRBV20-1 TGCAGTGCAGAGGGGACAGGGGGAATCGGTAGCGGAATCTACAATGAGCAGTTCTTC CSAEGTGGIGSGIYNEQFF
- few TRBJ2-5 TRBV5-5 TGTGCCAGCAGCCAGGAAGGGGTCCCAGGGACCCAGTACTTC CASSQEGVPGTQYF
- - TRBJ2-7 TRBV30 TGTGCCTGGAGTCCCCGTGGACAGAGGTACGAGCAGTACTTC CAWSPRGQRYEQYF
- - TRBJ2-1 TRBV7-9 TGTGCCAGCAGCTTCTCCGGGAGCGGTGAGCAGTTCTTC CASSFSGSGEQFF
TRBD1 once TRBJ1-1 TRBV6-5 TGTGCCAGCAGTTCCCGACAGGGGAGGGGCACTGAAGCTTTCTTT CASSSRQGRGTEAFF
TRBD2 - TRBJ2-1 TRBV7-2 TGTGCCAGCAGCTTACCTACGGGACTAGCTAACAATGAGCAGTTCTTC CASSLPTGLANNEQFF
TRBD1 many TRBJ2-7 TRBV28 TGTGCCAGCAGATCTGGGACAGGGGTCTACGAGCAGTACTTC CASRSGTGVYEQYF
TRBD1 few TRBJ1-6 TRBV9 TGTGCCAGCAGCGGTCAGGGGGGGCGCCTCCACTTT CASSGQGGRLHF
- - TRBJ1-5 TRBV3-1 TGTGCCAGCAGCCAAGGGTGGGAAAACAATCAGCCCCAGCATTTT CASSQGWENNQPQHF
- once TRBJ2-7 TRBV10-2 TGCGCCAGCAGTGCCCTTAGCCGGTCGGGCTCCTACGAGCAGTACTTC CASSALSRSGSYEQYF
- - TRBJ1-1 TRBV5-1 TGCGCCAGCAGCTTGGAGATTTTGGCTGAAGCTTTCTTT CASSLEILAEAFF